This TCR beta chain came from a study of T cell changes during pregnancy in multiple sclerosis. Here immunoSEQ multiplex PCR was the method, and the copy in TCRdb shows in-frame clones only, minus some. The sample includes approximately 120,000 clones, about 96% of them seen just once. The germline V and J ends were trimmed by 3 bases and 0 bases, with 12 bases remaining between them. The germline V gene encodes CDR1 ENHRY and CDR2 SYGVKD. The CDR3 consists of 16 residues. The chain is built from TRBV10-3 and TRBJ2-1; TRBD1 is a possible D gene (6 bases). This sample comprised peripheral blood, obtained after pregnancy. This clonotype was obtained from a female donor with multiple sclerosis, enrolled in a pregnancy study. CDR3 sequence: CAISETGPSSYNEQFF. CDR3 DNA: TGTGCCATCAGTGAAACAGGGCCGAGCTCCTACAATGAGCAGTTCTTC.